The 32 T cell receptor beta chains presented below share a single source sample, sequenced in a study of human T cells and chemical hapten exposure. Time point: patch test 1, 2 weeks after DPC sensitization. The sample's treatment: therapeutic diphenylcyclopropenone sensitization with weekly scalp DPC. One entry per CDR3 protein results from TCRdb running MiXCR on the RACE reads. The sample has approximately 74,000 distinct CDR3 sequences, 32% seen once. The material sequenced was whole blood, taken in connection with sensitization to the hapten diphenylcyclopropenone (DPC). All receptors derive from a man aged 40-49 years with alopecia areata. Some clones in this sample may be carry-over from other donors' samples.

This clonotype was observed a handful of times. The CDR3 here is CASSAGSPGQETQYF. The CDR3 coding sequence is TGTGCCAGCAGCGCCGGTAGTCCTGGCCAAGAGACCCAGTACTTC. J is TRBJ2-5 and V is TRBV7-8; D not certain. There are 15 residues in the CDR3. V dropped 5 bases and J dropped 1 base, with 14 bases sitting between them. Germline CDR1 is SGHVS and CDR2 is FQNEAQ.

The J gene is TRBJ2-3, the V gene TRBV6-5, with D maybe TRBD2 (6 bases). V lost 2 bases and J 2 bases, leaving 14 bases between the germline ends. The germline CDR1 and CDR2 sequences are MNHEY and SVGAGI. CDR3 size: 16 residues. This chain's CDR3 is CASSYGAGGYTDTQYF. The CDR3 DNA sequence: TGTGCCAGCAGTTACGGAGCGGGTGGGTACACAGATACGCAGTATTTT.

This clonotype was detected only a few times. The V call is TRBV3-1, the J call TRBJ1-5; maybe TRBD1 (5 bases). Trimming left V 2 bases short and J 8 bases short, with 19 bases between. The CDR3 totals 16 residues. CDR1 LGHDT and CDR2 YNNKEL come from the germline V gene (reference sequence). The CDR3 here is CASSQPGRILVEPQHF. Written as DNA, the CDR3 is TGTGCCAGCAGCCAACCGGGACGGATCCTGGTTGAGCCCCAGCATTTT.

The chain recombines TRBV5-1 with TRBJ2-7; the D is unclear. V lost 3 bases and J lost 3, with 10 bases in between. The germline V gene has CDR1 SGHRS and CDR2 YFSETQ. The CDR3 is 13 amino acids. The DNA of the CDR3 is TGCGCCAGCAGCTGGGGTACAGACTACGAGCAGTACTTC. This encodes CASSWGTDYEQYF.

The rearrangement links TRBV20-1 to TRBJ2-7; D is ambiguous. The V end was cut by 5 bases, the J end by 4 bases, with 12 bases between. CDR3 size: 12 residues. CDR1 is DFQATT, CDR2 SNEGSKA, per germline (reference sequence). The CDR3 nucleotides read TGCAGTGCTCCTGACGGTGGTTACGAGCAGTACTTC. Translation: CSAPDGGYEQYF.

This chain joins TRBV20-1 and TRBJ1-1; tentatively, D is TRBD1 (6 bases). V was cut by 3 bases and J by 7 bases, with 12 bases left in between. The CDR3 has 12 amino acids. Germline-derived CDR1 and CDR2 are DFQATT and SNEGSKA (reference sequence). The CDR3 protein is CSASDLGGEAFF. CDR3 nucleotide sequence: TGCAGTGCTAGCGATTTAGGGGGTGAAGCTTTCTTT.

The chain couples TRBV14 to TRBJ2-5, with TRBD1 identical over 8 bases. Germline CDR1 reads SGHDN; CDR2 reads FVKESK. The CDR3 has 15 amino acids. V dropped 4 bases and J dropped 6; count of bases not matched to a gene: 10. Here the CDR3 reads CASSPGQGSFQTQYF. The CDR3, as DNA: TGTGCCAGCAGCCCCGGACAGGGCTCCTTCCAGACCCAGTACTTC. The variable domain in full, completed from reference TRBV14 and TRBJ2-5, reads EAGVTQFPSHSVIEKGQTVTLRCDPISGHDNLYWYRRVMGKEIKFLLHFVKESKQDESGMPNNRFLAERTGGTYSTLKVQPAELEDSGVYFCASSPGQGSFQTQYFGPGTRLLVL.

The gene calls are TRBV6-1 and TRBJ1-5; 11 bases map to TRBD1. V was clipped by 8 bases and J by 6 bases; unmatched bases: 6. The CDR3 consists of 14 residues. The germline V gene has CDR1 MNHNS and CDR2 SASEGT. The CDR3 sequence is CASADRGQTQPQHF. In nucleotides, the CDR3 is TGTGCCAGCGCGGACAGGGGGCAAACTCAGCCCCAGCATTTT.

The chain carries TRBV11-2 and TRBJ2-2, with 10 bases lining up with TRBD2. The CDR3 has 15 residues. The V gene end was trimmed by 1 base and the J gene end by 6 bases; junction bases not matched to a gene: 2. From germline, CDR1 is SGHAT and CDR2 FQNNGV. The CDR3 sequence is CASSLASGSAGELFF. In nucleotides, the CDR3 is TGTGCCAGCAGCTTAGCTAGCGGGAGCGCCGGGGAGCTGTTTTTT.

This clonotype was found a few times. CDR3 sequence (DNA): TGTGCCAGCAGTCGGGGGGGCAGCCTAGGAAACACCATATATTTT. It encodes CASSRGGSLGNTIYF. The chain couples TRBV28 to TRBJ1-3; tentative D call: TRBD1 (6 bases). The V gene lost 5 bases and the J gene lost 4 bases, with 15 bases spanning the gap. Germline V gene lookup returns CDR1 MDHEN and CDR2 SYDVKM. There are 15 residues in the CDR3.

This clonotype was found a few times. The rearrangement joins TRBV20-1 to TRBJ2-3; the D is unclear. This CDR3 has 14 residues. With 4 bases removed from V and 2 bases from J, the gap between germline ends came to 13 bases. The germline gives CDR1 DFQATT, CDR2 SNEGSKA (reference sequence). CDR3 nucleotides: TGCAGTGCTACTAAACGGTCGAACACAGATACGCAGTATTTT. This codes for CSATKRSNTDTQYF.

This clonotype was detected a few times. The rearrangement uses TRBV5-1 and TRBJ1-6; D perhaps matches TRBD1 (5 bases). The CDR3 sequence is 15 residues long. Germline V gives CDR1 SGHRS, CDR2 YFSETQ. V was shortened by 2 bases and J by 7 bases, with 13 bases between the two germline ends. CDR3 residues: CASSFGGGGNSPLHF. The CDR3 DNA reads TGCGCCAGCAGCTTCGGGGGAGGTGGGAATTCACCCCTCCACTTT.

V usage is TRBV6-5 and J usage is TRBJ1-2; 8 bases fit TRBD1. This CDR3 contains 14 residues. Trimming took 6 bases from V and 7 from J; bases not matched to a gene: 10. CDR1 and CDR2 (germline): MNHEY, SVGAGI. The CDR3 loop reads CASSHPQGASGYTF. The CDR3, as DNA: TGTGCCAGCAGCCACCCTCAGGGGGCCAGTGGCTACACCTTC.

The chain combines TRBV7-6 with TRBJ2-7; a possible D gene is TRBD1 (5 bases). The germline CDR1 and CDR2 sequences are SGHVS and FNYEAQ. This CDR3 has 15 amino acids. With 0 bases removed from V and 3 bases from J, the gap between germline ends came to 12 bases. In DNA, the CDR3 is TGTGCCAGCAGCTTAGCGGCAGGGCCCAACTACGAGCAGTACTTC. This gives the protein CASSLAAGPNYEQYF.

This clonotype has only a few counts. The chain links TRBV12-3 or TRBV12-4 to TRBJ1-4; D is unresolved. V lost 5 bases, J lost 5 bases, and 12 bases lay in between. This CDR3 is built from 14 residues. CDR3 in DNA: TGTGCCAGCAGTCAAAGACGTGGGAATGAAAAACTGTTTTTT. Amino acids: CASSQRRGNEKLFF.

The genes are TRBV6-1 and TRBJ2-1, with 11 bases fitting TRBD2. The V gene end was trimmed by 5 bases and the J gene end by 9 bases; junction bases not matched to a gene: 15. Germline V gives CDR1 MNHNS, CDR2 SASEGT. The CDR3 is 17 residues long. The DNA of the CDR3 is TGTGCCAGCAGTTCCCTGATAGCCGGGACTAGCGGACTTGAGCAGTTCTTC. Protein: CASSSLIAGTSGLEQFF.

The CDR3 sequence: CASSLAGSGSSYEQYF. The CDR3 DNA is TGTGCCAGCAGCTTAGCCGGGAGCGGGAGCTCCTACGAGCAGTACTTC. The chain is built from TRBV7-9 and TRBJ2-7; 8 nucleotides match TRBD2. CDR1 SEHNR and CDR2 FQNEAQ come from the germline V gene (reference sequence). There are 16 residues in the CDR3. The J segment lost 0 bases and the V segment lost 0 bases, leaving 4 bases of the junction unmatched.

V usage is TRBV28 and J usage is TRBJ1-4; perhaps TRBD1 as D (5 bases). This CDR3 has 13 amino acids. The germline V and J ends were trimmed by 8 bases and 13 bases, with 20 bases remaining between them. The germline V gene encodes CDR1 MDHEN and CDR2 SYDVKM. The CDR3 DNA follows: TGTGCCAGCGTTCCTTCTCCTAGGGGTGGACTGTTTTTT. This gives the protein CASVPSPRGGLFF.

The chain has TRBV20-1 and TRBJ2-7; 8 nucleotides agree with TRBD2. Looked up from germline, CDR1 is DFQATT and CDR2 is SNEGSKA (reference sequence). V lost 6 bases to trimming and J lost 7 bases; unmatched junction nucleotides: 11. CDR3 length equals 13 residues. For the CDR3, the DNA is TGCAGTGCCAGTCGACTAGCGATGGGGGAGCAGTACTTC. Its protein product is CSASRLAMGEQYF.

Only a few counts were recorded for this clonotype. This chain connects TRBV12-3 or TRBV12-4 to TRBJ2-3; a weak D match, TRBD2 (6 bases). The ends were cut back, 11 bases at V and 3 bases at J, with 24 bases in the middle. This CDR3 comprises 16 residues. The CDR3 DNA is TGTGCCGCCTCGGACGGGGGACTTGGAAAGACAGATACGCAGTATTTT. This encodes CAASDGGLGKTDTQYF.

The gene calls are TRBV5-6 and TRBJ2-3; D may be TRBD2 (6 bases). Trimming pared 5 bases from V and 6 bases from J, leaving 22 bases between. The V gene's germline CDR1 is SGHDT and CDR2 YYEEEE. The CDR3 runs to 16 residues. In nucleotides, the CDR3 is TGTGCCAGCAGTGGGGGGATCATCGAGGATTTGGATACGCAGTATTTT. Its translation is CASSGGIIEDLDTQYF.

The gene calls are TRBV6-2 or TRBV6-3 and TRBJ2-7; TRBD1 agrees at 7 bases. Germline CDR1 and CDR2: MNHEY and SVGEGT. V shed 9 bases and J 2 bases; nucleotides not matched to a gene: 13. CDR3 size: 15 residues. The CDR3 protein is CASTTTGTAAYEQYF. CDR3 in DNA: TGTGCCAGTACTACCACCGGGACAGCCGCCTACGAGCAGTACTTC.

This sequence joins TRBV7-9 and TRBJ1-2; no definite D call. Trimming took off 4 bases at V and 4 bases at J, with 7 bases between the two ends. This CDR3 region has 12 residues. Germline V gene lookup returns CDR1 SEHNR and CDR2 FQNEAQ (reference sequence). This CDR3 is CASSSEGYGYTF. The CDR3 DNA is TGTGCCAGCAGCTCCGAAGGCTATGGCTACACCTTC. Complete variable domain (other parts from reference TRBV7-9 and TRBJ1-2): DTGVSQNPRHKITKRGQNVTFRCDPISEHNRLYWYRQTLGQGPEFLTYFQNEAQLEKSRLLSDRFSAERPKGSFSTLEIQRTEQGDSAMYLCASSSEGYGYTFGSGTRLTVV.

CDR3 sequence reads: CASSWPGMTEAFF. As DNA, the CDR3 is TGCGCCAGCAGCTGGCCGGGGATGACTGAAGCTTTCTTT. The V gene is TRBV5-1, the J gene TRBJ1-1, with D uncertain. V gave up 3 bases and J gave up 5 bases, with 11 bases separating them. The CDR3 spans 13 residues. Germline CDR1 is SGHRS and CDR2 is YFSETQ.

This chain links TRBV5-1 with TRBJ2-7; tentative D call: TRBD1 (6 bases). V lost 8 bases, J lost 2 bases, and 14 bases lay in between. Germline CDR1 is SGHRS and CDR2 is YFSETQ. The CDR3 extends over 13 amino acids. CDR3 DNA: TGCGCCAGTAGATGGGGGCCGGCCTACGAGCAGTACTTC. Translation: CASRWGPAYEQYF.

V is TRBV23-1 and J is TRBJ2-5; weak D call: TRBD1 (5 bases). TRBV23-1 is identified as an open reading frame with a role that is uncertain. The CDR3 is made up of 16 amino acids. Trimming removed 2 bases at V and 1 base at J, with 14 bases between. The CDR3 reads CASSQETEPFQETQYF. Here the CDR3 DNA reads TGCGCCAGCAGTCAAGAGACAGAGCCGTTCCAAGAGACCCAGTACTTC.

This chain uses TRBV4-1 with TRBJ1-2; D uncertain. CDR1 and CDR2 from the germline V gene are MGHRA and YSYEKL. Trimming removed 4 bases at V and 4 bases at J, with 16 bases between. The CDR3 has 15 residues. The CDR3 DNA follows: TGCGCCAGCAGCCCAAAGACGGACGGAGCCTATGGCTACACCTTC. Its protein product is CASSPKTDGAYGYTF.

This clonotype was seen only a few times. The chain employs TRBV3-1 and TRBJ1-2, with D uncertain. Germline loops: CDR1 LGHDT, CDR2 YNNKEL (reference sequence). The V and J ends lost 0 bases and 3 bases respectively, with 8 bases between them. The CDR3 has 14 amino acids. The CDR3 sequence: CASSQDGSHYGYTF. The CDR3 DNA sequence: TGTGCCAGCAGCCAAGATGGCAGCCACTATGGCTACACCTTC. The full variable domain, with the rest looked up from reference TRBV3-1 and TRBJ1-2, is DTAVSQTPKYLVTQMGNDKSIKCEQNLGHDTMYWYKQDSKKFLKIMFSYNNKELIINETVPNRFSPKSPDKAHLNLHINSLELGDSAVYFCASSQDGSHYGYTFGSGTRLTVV.

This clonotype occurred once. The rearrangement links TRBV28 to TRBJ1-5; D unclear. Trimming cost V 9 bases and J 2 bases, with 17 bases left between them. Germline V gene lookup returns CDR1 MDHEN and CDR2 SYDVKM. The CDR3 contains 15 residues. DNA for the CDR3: TGTGCCAGTCAGACCCCGGCAGTAGGCAATCAGCCCCAGCATTTT. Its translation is CASQTPAVGNQPQHF.

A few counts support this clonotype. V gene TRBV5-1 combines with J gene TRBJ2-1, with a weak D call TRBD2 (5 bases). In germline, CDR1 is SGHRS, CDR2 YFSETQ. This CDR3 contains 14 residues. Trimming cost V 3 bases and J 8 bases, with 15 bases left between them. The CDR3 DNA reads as TGCGCCAGCAGCTCCTACCCGGTCGGGGATGAGCAGTTCTTC. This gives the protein CASSSYPVGDEQFF.

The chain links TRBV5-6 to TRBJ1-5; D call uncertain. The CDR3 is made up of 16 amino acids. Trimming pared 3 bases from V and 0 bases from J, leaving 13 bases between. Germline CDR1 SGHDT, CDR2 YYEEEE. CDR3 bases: TGTGCCAGCAGCTCGATGAACAGACTTAGCAATCAGCCCCAGCATTTT. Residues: CASSSMNRLSNQPQHF.

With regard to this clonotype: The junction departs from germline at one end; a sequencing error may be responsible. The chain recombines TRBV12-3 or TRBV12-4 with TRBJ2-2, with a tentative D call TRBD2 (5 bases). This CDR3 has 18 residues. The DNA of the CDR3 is TGTGCCAGCAGTTTAGGAGCCCGGGAAGCCACGGTGAACACCGGGGAGCTGTTT. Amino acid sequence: CASSLGAREATVNTGELF.